The 16 T cell receptor beta chains reported below all come from one sample, sequenced in a study of T cell responses to AZD1222 COVID-19 vaccine. Profiling relied on immunoSEQ multiplex PCR, and the TCRdb table lists in-frame clones only, not all of them. The sample includes 90,000 to 150,000 clones, about 88% seen only once; the top ten take about 4%. Sequences were derived from peripheral blood, sampled 28 days after the second AZD1222 dose. These receptors all stem from an adult who received the AZD1222 COVID-19 vaccine.

The chain links TRBV12-3 or TRBV12-4 to TRBJ2-1, with D perhaps TRBD1 (5 bases). The CDR3 is 13 residues long. V lost 5 bases to trimming and J lost 7 bases, with 12 bases between them. DNA of the CDR3: TGTGCCAGCAGTCAAAACAGGTGGAATGAGCAGTTCTTC. Its protein product is CASSQNRWNEQFF.

The CDR3 region is CASSERIGPILLSEQFF. The CDR3 DNA is TGTGCCAGCAGTGAGAGGATCGGACCCATATTGCTCAGTGAGCAGTTCTTC. The chain employs TRBV2 and TRBJ2-1; D unresolved. In germline, CDR1 is SNHLY, CDR2 FYNNEI. The V end lost 3 bases, the J end lost 9 bases, and 24 bases lay between the germline ends. CDR3 length equals 17 residues. The variable domain in full, with the rest retrieved from reference TRBV2 and TRBJ2-1, is EPEVTQTPSHQVTQMGQEVILRCVPISNHLYFYWYRQILGQKVEFLVSFYNNEISEKSEIFDDQFSVERPDGSNFTLKIRSTKLEDSAMYFCASSERIGPILLSEQFFGPGTRLTVL.

This sequence joins TRBV5-4 and TRBJ1-1, with D unresolved. Trimming removed 1 base at V and 0 bases at J, with 10 bases between. The germline CDR1 and CDR2 sequences are SGHNT and YYREEE (reference sequence). The CDR3 is 15 residues long. Here the CDR3 reads CASSLFEVMNTEAFF. In nucleotides, the CDR3 is TGTGCCAGCAGCTTGTTCGAAGTAATGAACACTGAAGCTTTCTTT. The whole variable domain, remainder taken from reference TRBV5-4 and TRBJ1-1, is ETGVTQSPTHLIKTRGQQVTLRCSSQSGHNTVSWYQQALGQGPQFIFQYYREEENGRGNFPPRFSGLQFPNYSSELNVNALELDDSALYLCASSLFEVMNTEAFFGQGTRLTVV.

The chain recombines TRBV3-1 (or the pseudogene TRBV3-2) with TRBJ1-6; possible D gene TRBD1, 5 bases. V gave up 1 base and J gave up 14 bases, with 15 bases separating them. The CDR3 is 14 amino acids. Germline-derived CDR1 and CDR2 are LGHDT and YNNKEL (reference sequence). The CDR3 DNA reads as TGTGCCAGCAGCCAAGTCGGGGGAAAATGGTCCCTCCACTTT. This sequence encodes CASSQVGGKWSLHF.

This chain joins TRBV7-2 and TRBJ2-7, with a weak D call TRBD2 (5 bases). V lost 8 bases and J 4 bases, leaving 6 bases between the germline ends. Germline V gene lookup returns CDR1 SGHTA and CDR2 FQGNSA. The CDR3 totals 10 residues. DNA for the CDR3: TGTGCCAGCGGACTTTACGAGCAGTACTTC. The encoded protein is CASGLYEQYF.

The chain combines TRBV2 with TRBJ2-7; a possible D gene is TRBD1 (5 bases). CDR3 length: 12 residues. The V end was cut by 7 bases, the J end by 4 bases, with 11 bases between. Germline V lookup: CDR1 SNHLY, CDR2 FYNNEI. The CDR3 loop reads CASMERQYEQYF. CDR3 DNA sequence: TGTGCCAGCATGGAACGACAGTACGAGCAGTACTTC.

This chain uses TRBV28 with TRBJ1-2; 8 bases match TRBD1. Trimming at V came to 4 bases and at J to 8 bases, leaving 15 bases not matched to a gene. The CDR3 covers 16 residues. Germline CDR1 MDHEN, CDR2 SYDVKM. The CDR3 bases are TGTGCCAGCAGTTCCCCAGCCGGACAGGGTATGCTGGGCTACACCTTC. Translated, it gives CASSSPAGQGMLGYTF.

This clone showed up just a few times. The genes are TRBV7-2 and TRBJ1-1; the D is unclear. The germline V and J ends were trimmed by 5 bases and 0 bases, with 13 bases remaining between them. Germline CDR1 SGHTA, CDR2 FQGNSA. This CDR3 region has 15 residues. The chain's CDR3 is CASSLGRLMNTEAFF. CDR3 coding DNA: TGTGCCAGCAGCCTAGGGCGGCTGATGAACACTGAAGCTTTCTTT.

The chain uses TRBV6-1 and TRBJ1-2; D ambiguous. Germline CDR1 reads MNHNS; CDR2 reads SASEGT. The CDR3 length is 14 residues. V lost 3 bases, J lost 5 bases, and 13 bases lay in between. CDR3 sequence (DNA): TGTGCCAGCAGTGAGGGGATCGGAATATATGGCTACACCTTC. Encoded protein: CASSEGIGIYGYTF.

The V and J genes are TRBV4-3 and TRBJ1-1, with unresolved D. Germline loops: CDR1 LGHNA, CDR2 YSLEER. V was pared by 1 base and J by 4 bases, with 13 bases between. This CDR3 contains 15 residues. For the CDR3, the DNA is TGCGCCAGCAGCCAAGGTGCGGGAATGGTCACTGAAGCTTTCTTT. It yields the protein CASSQGAGMVTEAFF.

The V gene is TRBV7-6, the J gene TRBJ1-5; possible D gene TRBD1, 5 bases. This CDR3 is built from 17 residues. CDR1 and CDR2 from the germline V gene are SGHVS and FNYEAQ. The V gene lost 1 base and the J gene lost 4 bases, with 17 bases spanning the gap. The CDR3 region has the DNA TGTGCCAGCAGCTTAGGACCCTCGGGACCGGGAAATCAGCCCCAGCATTTT. It translates to CASSLGPSGPGNQPQHF.

The V call is TRBV10-3, the J call TRBJ1-1; D not resolved. This CDR3 has 14 residues. Looked up from germline, CDR1 is ENHRY and CDR2 is SYGVKD. With 2 bases removed from V and 0 bases from J, the gap between germline ends came to 7 bases. CDR3 loop: CAISEDLLNTEAFF. CDR3 coding DNA: TGTGCCATCAGTGAGGACTTGTTGAACACTGAAGCTTTCTTT.

The genes are TRBV27 and TRBJ2-2, with D perhaps being TRBD1 or TRBD2 (5 bases each). V lost 0 bases to trimming and J lost 8 bases, with 22 bases between them. CDR1 MNHEY and CDR2 SMNVEV come from the germline V gene (reference sequence). This CDR3 region has 18 residues. The CDR3, as DNA: TGTGCCAGCAGTTTATCTCGGCTAGCAGGACACCGGATAGGGGAGCTGTTTTTT. Protein: CASSLSRLAGHRIGELFF.

The gene calls are TRBV7-3 and TRBJ1-2, with D maybe TRBD1 (6 bases). The CDR3 consists of 18 residues. In germline, CDR1 is SGHTA, CDR2 FQGTGA. Trimming pared 5 bases from V and 3 bases from J, leaving 25 bases between. CDR3 sequence: CASSVGGGIDRSHYGYTF. DNA of the CDR3: TGTGCCAGCAGCGTAGGTGGCGGGATTGACAGGAGTCACTATGGCTACACCTTC.

The rearrangement uses TRBV2 and TRBJ2-6; 7 nucleotides align to TRBD2. From germline, CDR1 is SNHLY and CDR2 FYNNEI. The CDR3 totals 15 residues. With 8 bases clipped from V and 0 bases from J, the junction kept 4 bases outside the gene matches. CDR3 bases: TGTGCCAGCGGGGAGGGGTCCTCTGGGGCCAACGTCCTGACTTTC. This sequence encodes CASGEGSSGANVLTF.

The rearrangement joins TRBV7-2 to TRBJ2-3; the D call may be TRBD1 or TRBD2 (5 bases each). With 2 bases removed from V and 7 bases from J, the gap between germline ends came to 10 bases. This CDR3 is built from 13 residues. Germline CDR1 reads SGHTA; CDR2 reads FQGNSA. The CDR3, as DNA: TGTGCCAGCAGCTTATCCGGGGCCCATACGCAGTATTTT. Amino acids: CASSLSGAHTQYF.